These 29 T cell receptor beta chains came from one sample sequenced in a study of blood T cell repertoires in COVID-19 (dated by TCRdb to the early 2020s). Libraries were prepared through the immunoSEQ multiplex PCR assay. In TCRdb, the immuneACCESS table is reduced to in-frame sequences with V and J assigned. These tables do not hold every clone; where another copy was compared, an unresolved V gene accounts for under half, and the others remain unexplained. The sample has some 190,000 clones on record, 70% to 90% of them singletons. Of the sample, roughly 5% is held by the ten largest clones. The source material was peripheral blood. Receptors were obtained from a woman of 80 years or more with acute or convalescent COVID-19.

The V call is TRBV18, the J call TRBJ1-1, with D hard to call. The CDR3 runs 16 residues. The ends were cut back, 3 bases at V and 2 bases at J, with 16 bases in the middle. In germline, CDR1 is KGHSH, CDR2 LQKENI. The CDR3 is CASSPWQERRNTEAFF. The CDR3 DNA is TGTGCCAGCTCACCCTGGCAGGAAAGAAGAAACACTGAAGCTTTCTTT.

CDR3 sequence: CASSYRRGTEAFF. CDR3 DNA: TGTGCCAGCAGTTATAGGCGGGGAACTGAAGCTTTCTTT. The chain uses TRBV6-5 and TRBJ1-1; no clear D gene. V was cut by 3 bases and J by 5 bases, with 10 bases left in between. This CDR3 has 13 residues. Per the germline V gene, CDR1 is MNHEY and CDR2 is SVGAGI.

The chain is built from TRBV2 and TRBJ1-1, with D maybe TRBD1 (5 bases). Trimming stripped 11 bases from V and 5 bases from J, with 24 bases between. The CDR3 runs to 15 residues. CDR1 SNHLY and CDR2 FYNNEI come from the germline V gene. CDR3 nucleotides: TGTGCCCGATCCCGAGTGGGGACTAGAAAAACTGAAGCTTTCTTT. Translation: CARSRVGTRKTEAFF.

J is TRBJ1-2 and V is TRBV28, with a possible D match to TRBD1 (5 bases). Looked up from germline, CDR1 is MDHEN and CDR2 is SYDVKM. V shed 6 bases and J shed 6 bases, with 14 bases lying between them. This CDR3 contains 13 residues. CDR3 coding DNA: TGTGCCAGCAGCCCTGTGACAGACCATGGCTACACCTTC. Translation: CASSPVTDHGYTF.

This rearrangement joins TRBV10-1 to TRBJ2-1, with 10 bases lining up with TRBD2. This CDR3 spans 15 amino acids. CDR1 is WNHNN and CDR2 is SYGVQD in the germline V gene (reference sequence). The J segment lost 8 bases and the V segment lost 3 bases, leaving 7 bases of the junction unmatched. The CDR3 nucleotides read TGCGCCAGCAGTGATACACTAGCGGGACGGGATGAGCAGTTCTTC. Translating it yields CASSDTLAGRDEQFF.

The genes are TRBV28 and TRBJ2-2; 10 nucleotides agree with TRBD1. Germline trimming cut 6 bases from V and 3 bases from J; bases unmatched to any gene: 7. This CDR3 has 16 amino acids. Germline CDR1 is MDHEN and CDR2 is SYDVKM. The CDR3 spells CASRGGDRGYTGELFF. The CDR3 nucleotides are TGTGCCAGCAGAGGAGGGGACAGGGGTTACACCGGGGAGCTGTTTTTT. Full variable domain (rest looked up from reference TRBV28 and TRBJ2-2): DVKVTQSSRYLVKRTGEKVFLECVQDMDHENMFWYRQDPGLGLRLIYFSYDVKMKEKGDIPEGYSVSREKKERFSLILESASTNQTSMYLCASRGGDRGYTGELFFGEGSRLTVL.

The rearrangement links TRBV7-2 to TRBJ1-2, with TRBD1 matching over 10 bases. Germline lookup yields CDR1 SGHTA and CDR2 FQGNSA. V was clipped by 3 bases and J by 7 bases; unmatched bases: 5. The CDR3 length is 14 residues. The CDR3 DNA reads TGTGCCAGCAGCTTTGCGGGACAGGGGTCTGGCTACACCTTC. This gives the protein CASSFAGQGSGYTF.

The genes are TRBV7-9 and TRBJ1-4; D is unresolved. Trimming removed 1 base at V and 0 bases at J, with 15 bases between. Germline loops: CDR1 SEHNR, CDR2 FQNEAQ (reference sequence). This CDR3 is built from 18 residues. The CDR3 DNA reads TGTGCCAGCAGCTTAGTAGGTGGCGGTCAATCAACTAATGAAAAACTGTTTTTT. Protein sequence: CASSLVGGGQSTNEKLFF.

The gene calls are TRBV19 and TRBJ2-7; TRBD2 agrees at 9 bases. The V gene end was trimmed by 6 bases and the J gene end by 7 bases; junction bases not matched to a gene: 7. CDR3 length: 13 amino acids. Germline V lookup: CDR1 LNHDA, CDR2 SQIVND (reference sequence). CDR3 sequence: CASSTYLAGEQYF. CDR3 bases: TGTGCCAGTAGCACATACCTAGCGGGGGAGCAGTACTTC.

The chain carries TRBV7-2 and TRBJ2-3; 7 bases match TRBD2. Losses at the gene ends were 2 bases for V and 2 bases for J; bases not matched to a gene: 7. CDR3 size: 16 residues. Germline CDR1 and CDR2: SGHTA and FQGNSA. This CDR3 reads CASSLLGTIDTDTQYF. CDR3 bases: TGTGCCAGCAGCTTATTAGGGACTATTGACACAGATACGCAGTATTTT. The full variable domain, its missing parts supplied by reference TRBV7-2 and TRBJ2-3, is GAGVSQSPSNKVTEKGKDVELRCDPISGHTALYWYRQSLGQGLEFLIYFQGNSAPDKSGLPSDRFSAERTGGSVSTLTIQRTQQEDSAVYLCASSLLGTIDTDTQYFGPGTRLTVL.

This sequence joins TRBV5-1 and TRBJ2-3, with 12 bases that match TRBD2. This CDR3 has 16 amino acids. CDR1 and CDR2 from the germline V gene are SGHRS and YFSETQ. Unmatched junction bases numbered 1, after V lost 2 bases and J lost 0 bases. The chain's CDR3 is CASSLGLAGSTDTQYF. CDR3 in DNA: TGCGCCAGCAGCTTAGGACTAGCGGGAAGCACAGATACGCAGTATTTT.

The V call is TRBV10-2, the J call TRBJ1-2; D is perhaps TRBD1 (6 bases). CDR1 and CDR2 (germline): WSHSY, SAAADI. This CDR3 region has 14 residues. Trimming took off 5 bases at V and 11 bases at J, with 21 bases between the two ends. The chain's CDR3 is CASSYTLLGGLYTF. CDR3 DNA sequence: TGCGCCAGCAGTTATACCCTACTAGGGGGTCTTTACACCTTC.

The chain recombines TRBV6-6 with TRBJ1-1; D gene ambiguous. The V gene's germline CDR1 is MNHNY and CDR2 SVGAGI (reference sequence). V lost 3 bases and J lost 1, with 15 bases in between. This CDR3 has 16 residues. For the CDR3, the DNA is TGTGCCAGCAGTTATCAAGGTCGCGGGGAGAACACTGAAGCTTTCTTT. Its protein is CASSYQGRGENTEAFF.

The DNA for the CDR3 is TGTGCCAGCAGCTCCATACAGGGTTACACTGAAGCTTTCTTT. It yields the protein CASSSIQGYTEAFF. The chain joins TRBV7-6 to TRBJ1-1; D may be TRBD1 (6 bases). CDR1 is SGHVS, CDR2 FNYEAQ, per germline. The CDR3 is 14 residues long. V was trimmed by 4 bases and J by 3 bases, leaving 12 bases between them.

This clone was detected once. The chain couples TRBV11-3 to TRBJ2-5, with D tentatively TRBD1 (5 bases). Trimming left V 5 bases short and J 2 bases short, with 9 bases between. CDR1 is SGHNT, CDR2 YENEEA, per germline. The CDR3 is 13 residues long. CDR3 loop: CASSRRTQETQYF. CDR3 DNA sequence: TGTGCCAGCAGCCGTAGGACACAAGAGACCCAGTACTTC.

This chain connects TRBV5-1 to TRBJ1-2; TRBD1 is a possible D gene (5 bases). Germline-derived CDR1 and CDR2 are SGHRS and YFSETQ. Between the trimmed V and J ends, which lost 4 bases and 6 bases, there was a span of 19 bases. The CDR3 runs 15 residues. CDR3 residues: CASSVAITPGHGYTF. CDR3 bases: TGCGCCAGCAGCGTGGCGATAACACCAGGGCATGGCTACACCTTC.

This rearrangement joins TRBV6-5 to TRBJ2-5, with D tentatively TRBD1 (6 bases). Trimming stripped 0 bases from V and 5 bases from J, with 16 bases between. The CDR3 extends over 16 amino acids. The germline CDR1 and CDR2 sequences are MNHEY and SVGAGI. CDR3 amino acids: CASSYSTGPLVETQYF. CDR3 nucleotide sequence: TGTGCCAGCAGTTACTCGACAGGCCCGTTGGTGGAGACCCAGTACTTC.

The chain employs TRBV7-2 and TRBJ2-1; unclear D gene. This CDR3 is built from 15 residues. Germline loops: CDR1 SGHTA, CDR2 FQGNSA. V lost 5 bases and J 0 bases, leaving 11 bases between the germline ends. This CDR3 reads CASSPDFSSYNEQFF. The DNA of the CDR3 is TGTGCCAGCAGCCCAGACTTTAGCTCCTACAATGAGCAGTTCTTC.

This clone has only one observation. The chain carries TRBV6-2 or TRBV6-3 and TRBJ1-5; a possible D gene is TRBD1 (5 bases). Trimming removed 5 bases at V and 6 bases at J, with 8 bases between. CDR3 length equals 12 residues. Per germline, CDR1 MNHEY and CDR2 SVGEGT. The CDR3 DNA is TGTGCCAGCAGTACCAGGGTTCAGCCCCAGCATTTT. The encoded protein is CASSTRVQPQHF.

The CDR3 loop reads CASSYRWGGTFF. CDR3 nucleotide sequence: TGTGCCAGCAGTTACCGATGGGGAGGTACGTTCTTC. The V call is TRBV6-5, the J call TRBJ2-1, with D perhaps TRBD2 (6 bases). This CDR3 comprises 12 residues. Germline V CDR1 and CDR2: MNHEY, SVGAGI. V lost 2 bases to trimming and J lost 15 bases, with 14 bases between them.

The CDR3 sequence is CASSGGGRARRTGELFF. DNA for the CDR3: TGTGCCAGTAGTGGGGGCGGGAGGGCGAGAAGAACCGGGGAGCTGTTTTTT. The chain carries TRBV19 and TRBJ2-2; 9 nucleotides line up with TRBD2. This CDR3 region has 17 residues. Germline CDR1 reads LNHDA; CDR2 reads SQIVND (reference sequence). With 5 bases clipped from V and 5 bases from J, the junction kept 12 bases outside the gene matches.

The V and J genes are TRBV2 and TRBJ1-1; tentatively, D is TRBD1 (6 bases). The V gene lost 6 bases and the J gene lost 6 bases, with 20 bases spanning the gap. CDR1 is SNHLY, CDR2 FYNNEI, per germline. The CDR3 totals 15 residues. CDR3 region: CASRKEQGNRAEAFF. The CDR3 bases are TGTGCCAGCAGGAAAGAGCAGGGGAATCGGGCTGAAGCTTTCTTT.

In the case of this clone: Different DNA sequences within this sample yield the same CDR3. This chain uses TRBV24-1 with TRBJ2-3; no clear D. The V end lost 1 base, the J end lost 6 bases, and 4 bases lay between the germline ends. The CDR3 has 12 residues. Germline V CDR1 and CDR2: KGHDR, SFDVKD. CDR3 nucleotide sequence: TGTGCCACCAGTGATTTCAGGGATACGCAGTATTTT. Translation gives CATSDFRDTQYF.

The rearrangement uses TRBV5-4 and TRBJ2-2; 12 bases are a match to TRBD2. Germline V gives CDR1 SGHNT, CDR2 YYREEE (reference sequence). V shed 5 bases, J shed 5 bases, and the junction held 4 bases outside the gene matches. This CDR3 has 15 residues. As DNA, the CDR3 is TGTGCCAGCAGGATCGGGACTAGCGGGACCGGGGAGCTGTTTTTT. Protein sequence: CASRIGTSGTGELFF.

The chain's CDR3 is CASSSRTDTQYF. CDR3 in DNA: TGTGCCAGCAGTTCTCGGACAGATACGCAGTATTTT. This chain connects TRBV6-2 or TRBV6-3 to TRBJ2-3; no definite D call. V was cut by 4 bases and J by 3 bases, with 5 bases left in between. Germline V gene lookup returns CDR1 MNHEY and CDR2 SVGEGT. The CDR3 runs to 12 residues.

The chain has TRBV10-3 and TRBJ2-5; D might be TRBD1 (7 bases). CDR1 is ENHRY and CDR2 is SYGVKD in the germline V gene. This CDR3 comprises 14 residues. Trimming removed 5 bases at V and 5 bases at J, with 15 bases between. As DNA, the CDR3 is TGTGCCATCAGTCAGGGGGGATTTCGGGAGACCCAGTACTTC. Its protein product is CAISQGGFRETQYF.

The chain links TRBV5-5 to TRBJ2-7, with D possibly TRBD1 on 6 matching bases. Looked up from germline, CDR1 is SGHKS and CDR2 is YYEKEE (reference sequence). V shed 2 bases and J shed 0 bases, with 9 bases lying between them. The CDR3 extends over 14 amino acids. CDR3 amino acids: CASSFGGASYEQYF. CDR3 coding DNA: TGTGCCAGCAGCTTTGGGGGCGCCTCCTACGAGCAGTACTTC.

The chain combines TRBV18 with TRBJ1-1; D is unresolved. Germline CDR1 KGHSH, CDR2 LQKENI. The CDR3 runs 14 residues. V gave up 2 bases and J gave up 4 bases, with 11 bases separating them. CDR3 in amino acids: CASSPGSGGTEAFF. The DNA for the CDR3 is TGTGCCAGCTCACCAGGGAGCGGCGGCACTGAAGCTTTCTTT.

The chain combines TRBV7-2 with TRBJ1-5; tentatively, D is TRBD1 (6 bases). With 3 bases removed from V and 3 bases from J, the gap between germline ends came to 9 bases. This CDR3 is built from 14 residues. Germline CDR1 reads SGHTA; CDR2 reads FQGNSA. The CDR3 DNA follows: TGTGCCAGCAGCTTTACAGGGATCAATCAGCCCCAGCATTTT. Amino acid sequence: CASSFTGINQPQHF.